One and the same sample provided the 3 T cell receptor beta chains below, sequenced in a study of blood T cell repertoires in COVID-19. Produced via immunoSEQ multiplex PCR; TCRdb's table is partial and in-frame only. This table holds 140,000 or so clones, about four fifths found once. The sample taken for sequencing was peripheral blood. These receptors came from a man aged 25 to 45 with COVID-19, enrolled during active disease.

The chain combines TRBV18 with TRBJ2-2, with 8 bases lining up with TRBD2. The CDR3 runs to 16 residues. Germline values: CDR1 KGHSH, CDR2 LQKENI. The trim removed 1 base at V and 2 bases at J, leaving 3 bases unmatched. The chain's CDR3 is CASSPQGLANTGELFF. The DNA for the CDR3 is TGTGCCAGCTCACCACAAGGACTAGCTAACACCGGGGAGCTGTTTTTT.

The J gene is TRBJ1-5, the V gene TRBV5-5; D is unresolved. The V end lost 1 base, the J end lost 6 bases, and 23 bases lay between the germline ends. Germline V gene lookup returns CDR1 SGHKS and CDR2 YYEKEE (reference sequence). The CDR3 has 18 amino acids. CDR3 region: CASSLTSGLAEGSQPQHF. CDR3 DNA sequence: TGTGCCAGCAGCTTGACGAGCGGACTCGCCGAGGGAAGTCAGCCCCAGCATTTT.

This chain joins TRBV12-3 or TRBV12-4 and TRBJ2-2; D unresolved. The CDR3 sequence is 13 residues long. V was shortened by 5 bases and J by 2 bases, with 6 bases between the two germline ends. The CDR3 here is CASSISNTGELFF. CDR3 DNA: TGTGCCAGCAGTATCAGTAACACCGGGGAGCTGTTTTTT.